A single sample gave rise to the 27 T cell receptor beta chains below, sequenced in a study of shared clonotypes between healthy human individuals. Measured with immunoSEQ multiplex PCR; TCRdb has only the in-frame clones, and not every one. The sample lists about 600,000 clones; more than 95% were seen once. Specimen: naive CD4+ T cells sorted from blood. Subset reported: CD45RA+ positively selected. Source of these receptors: a woman aged 30 to 39 in good health.

The rearrangement joins TRBV7-3 to TRBJ1-1, with 7 positions matching TRBD1. CDR1 SGHTA and CDR2 FQGTGA come from the germline V gene. V lost 5 bases, J lost 8 bases, and 8 bases stayed unmatched. This CDR3 spans 13 amino acids. CDR3 residues: CASSRLQGTEAFF. The CDR3 DNA is TGTGCCAGCAGCAGATTACAGGGGACCGAAGCTTTCTTT.

The genes are TRBV11-2 and TRBJ1-1; D unclear. Per germline, CDR1 SGHAT and CDR2 FQNNGV. The CDR3 runs to 16 residues. The V and J ends lost 4 bases and 4 bases respectively, with 19 bases between them. The CDR3 reads CASSSRLRRRGTEAFF. CDR3 DNA sequence: TGTGCCAGCAGCTCCAGGCTTCGCCGACGTGGCACTGAAGCTTTCTTT.

The genes are TRBV19 and TRBJ2-3; D gene uncertain. The CDR3 loop spans 14 amino acids. Per germline, CDR1 LNHDA and CDR2 SQIVND (reference sequence). This chain's CDR3 is CASTPGSETDTQYF. CDR3 DNA sequence: TGTGCTTCTACCCCCGGATCGGAGACAGATACGCAGTATTTT.

The chain joins TRBV11-3 to TRBJ2-2, with 7 bases fitting TRBD2. The CDR3 is 14 amino acids. The ends lost 6 bases at V and 4 bases at J; junction bases unmatched: 5. CDR1 and CDR2 (germline): SGHNT, YENEEA. CDR3 DNA: TGTGCCAGCAGGGCTAGCGGTACCACCGGGGAGCTGTTTTTT. The encoded protein is CASRASGTTGELFF.

This rearrangement joins TRBV2 to TRBJ2-5, with TRBD1 matching over 9 bases. Losses at the gene ends were 1 base for V and 4 bases for J; bases not matched to a gene: 4. CDR1 and CDR2 (germline): SNHLY, FYNNEI. The CDR3 sequence is 15 residues long. The CDR3 region is CASSEETGGGETQYF. The CDR3 DNA reads TGTGCCAGCAGTGAAGAGACAGGGGGGGGAGAGACCCAGTACTTC. Full variable domain (rest looked up from reference TRBV2 and TRBJ2-5): EPEVTQTPSHQVTQMGQEVILRCVPISNHLYFYWYRQILGQKVEFLVSFYNNEISEKSEIFDDQFSVERPDGSNFTLKIRSTKLEDSAMYFCASSEETGGGETQYFGPGTRLLVL.

This rearrangement joins TRBV29-1 to TRBJ2-1, with 9 bases identical to TRBD1. V was pared by 6 bases and J by 2 bases, with 8 bases of the junction left unmatched. Germline V gene data show CDR1 as SQVTM and CDR2 as ANQGSEA. The CDR3 runs 15 residues. CDR3 region: CSVGSRTGAYNEQFF. The CDR3 DNA reads as TGCAGCGTCGGTTCGAGGACAGGGGCCTACAATGAGCAGTTCTTC.

This sequence joins TRBV30 and TRBJ2-3; 7 bases are a match to TRBD2. The trim removed 2 bases at V and 7 bases at J, leaving 9 bases unmatched. The CDR3 loop spans 14 amino acids. From germline, CDR1 is GTSNPN and CDR2 SVGIG (reference sequence). The CDR3 bases are TGTGCCTGGAGTAACGGGGAGGGTTATTATACGCAGTATTTT. Protein: CAWSNGEGYYTQYF.

This sequence joins TRBV28 and TRBJ2-7, with TRBD2 identical over 7 bases. This CDR3 is 15 amino acids long. Germline CDR1 is MDHEN and CDR2 is SYDVKM. V was pared by 5 bases and J by 2 bases, with 9 bases of the junction left unmatched. The CDR3 DNA reads as TGTGCCAGCAGTCCTAGCTACGGACTAGCCTACGAGCAGTACTTC. Translation: CASSPSYGLAYEQYF.

This clone has a single count. V usage is TRBV12-5 and J usage is TRBJ1-2; 7 bases are a match to TRBD1. The CDR3 length is 15 residues. Germline assignment: CDR1 LGHNT and CDR2 FRNRAP. After removal of 5 bases from V and 4 bases from J, the junction contained 10 bases not matched to a gene. CDR3 sequence: CASGQWTGGGYGYTF. The CDR3 DNA reads as TGTGCTAGTGGTCAATGGACAGGAGGAGGCTATGGCTACACCTTC. Together with reference TRBV12-5 and TRBJ1-2, the CDR3 gives the full variable domain: DARVTQTPRHKVTEMGQEVTMRCQPILGHNTVFWYRQTMMQGLELLAYFRNRAPLDDSGMPKDRFSAEMPDATLATLKIQPSEPRDSAVYFCASGQWTGGGYGYTFGSGTRLTVV.

V usage is TRBV10-3 and J usage is TRBJ2-5; the D gene is possibly TRBD2 (5 bases). The V end lost 4 bases, the J end lost 4 bases, and 13 bases lay between the germline ends. The CDR3 has 14 residues. Germline V gives CDR1 ENHRY, CDR2 SYGVKD. The CDR3 loop is CAISGDLGGETQYF. The CDR3 nucleotides read TGTGCCATCAGTGGAGACTTAGGAGGAGAGACCCAGTACTTC.

This clone showed up just once. This rearrangement joins TRBV28 to TRBJ2-1, with 9 bases identical to TRBD2. The CDR3 is 15 amino acids. The germline gives CDR1 MDHEN, CDR2 SYDVKM. The J segment lost 7 bases and the V segment lost 8 bases, leaving 12 bases of the junction unmatched. Here the CDR3 reads CASSLVGSGRNEQFF. DNA of the CDR3: TGTGCCAGCTCCCTGGTGGGTAGCGGGAGAAATGAGCAGTTCTTC.

The V gene is TRBV7-8, the J gene TRBJ2-5, with 7 bases that match TRBD1. CDR3 length equals 17 residues. Trimming cost V 8 bases and J 7 bases; bases outside gene matches: 22. Germline V gene lookup returns CDR1 SGHVS and CDR2 FQNEAQ. CDR3 residues: CASQNDLRRQGLGTQYF. The CDR3 DNA is TGTGCCAGCCAAAATGACCTCCGGAGACAGGGTCTGGGGACCCAGTACTTC.

The gene calls are TRBV6-4 and TRBJ2-7, with D uncertain. The CDR3 extends over 11 amino acids. Germline CDR1 MRHNA, CDR2 SNTAGT. V shed 11 bases and J shed 6 bases, with 14 bases lying between them. The CDR3 loop reads CAGLAYLEQYF. CDR3 sequence (DNA): TGTGCCGGCCTGGCCTACCTCGAGCAGTACTTC.

The V gene is TRBV28, the J gene TRBJ2-7; D perhaps matches TRBD2 (5 bases). Looked up from germline, CDR1 is MDHEN and CDR2 is SYDVKM. Trimming removed 1 base at V and 8 bases at J, with 15 bases between. The CDR3 sequence is 14 residues long. The CDR3 nucleotides are TGTGCCAGCAGTTTATTCTTCGGGGATTTAAAGCAGTACTTC. This gives the protein CASSLFFGDLKQYF.

The rearrangement links TRBV6-1 to TRBJ2-1, with 13 nucleotides matching TRBD2. CDR1 and CDR2 (germline): MNHNS, SASEGT. Losses at the gene ends were 0 bases for V and 9 bases for J; bases not matched to a gene: 5. The CDR3 has 16 residues. CDR3 nucleotide sequence: TGTGCCAGCAGTGAAGCGGGACTAGCGGGACGGTTTGAGCAGTTCTTC. Translated: CASSEAGLAGRFEQFF.

The chain links TRBV25-1 to TRBJ2-1, with 8 bases identical to TRBD2. In germline, CDR1 is MGHDK, CDR2 SYGVNS. The J segment lost 5 bases and the V segment lost 4 bases, leaving 16 bases of the junction unmatched. The CDR3 length is 18 residues. CDR3: CASSGVSGVNLLNNEQFF. The CDR3 DNA is TGTGCCAGCAGTGGCGTTAGCGGGGTGAATCTCCTAAACAATGAGCAGTTCTTC.

The chain is built from TRBV27 and TRBJ2-5, with D possibly TRBD2 on 5 matching bases. The J call is in doubt because the DNA end fits TRBJ2-7 better. CDR3 length: 13 residues. Germline V lookup: CDR1 MNHEY, CDR2 SMNVEV (reference sequence). The CDR3 loop reads CASSGGGTYEQYF. The CDR3 DNA reads TGTGCCAGCAGTGGAGGCGGTACCTACGAGCAGTACTTC.

The rearrangement joins TRBV7-2 to TRBJ2-5; no definite D call. Germline assignment: CDR1 SGHTA and CDR2 FQGNSA. Trimming took 0 bases from V and 5 from J, leaving 7 bases between them. The length of the CDR3 is 13 residues. CDR3 loop: CASSLAAWETQYF. For the CDR3, the DNA is TGTGCCAGCAGCTTAGCGGCGTGGGAGACCCAGTACTTC.

This rearrangement joins TRBV6-5 to TRBJ1-3, with D maybe TRBD1 (6 bases). Germline V CDR1 and CDR2: MNHEY, SVGAGI. The CDR3 has 14 amino acids. V lost 7 bases and J 0 bases, leaving 10 bases between the germline ends. CDR3 DNA: TGTGCCAGCATTTCGGGACACTCTGGAAACACCATATATTTT. This translates into CASISGHSGNTIYF.

The gene calls are TRBV5-1 and TRBJ1-1, with a possible D match to TRBD1 (5 bases). Trimming shortened V by 6 bases and J by 1 base, and 16 bases separated the two germline ends. This CDR3 is built from 15 residues. CDR1 is SGHRS, CDR2 YFSETQ, per germline. CDR3 loop: CASTRGSASNTEAFF. DNA of the CDR3: TGCGCCAGCACTCGGGGGTCAGCCTCGAACACTGAAGCTTTCTTT.

V gene TRBV5-1 combines with J gene TRBJ2-1; D gene uncertain. The ends were cut back, 0 bases at V and 0 bases at J, with 13 bases in the middle. The CDR3 is made up of 17 amino acids. CDR1 and CDR2 (germline): SGHRS, YFSETQ. CDR3 DNA sequence: TGCGCCAGCAGCTTGGGTATGCGGCCGAGCTCCTACAATGAGCAGTTCTTC. It translates to CASSLGMRPSSYNEQFF.

The rearrangement joins TRBV5-1 to TRBJ2-7; TRBD2 agrees at 9 bases. Trimming removed 3 bases from V and 6 bases from J; junction bases left unmatched: 7. The CDR3 length is 14 residues. Germline loops: CDR1 SGHRS, CDR2 YFSETQ. CDR3 in amino acids: CASSSQREDSEQYF. CDR3 in DNA: TGCGCCAGCAGCTCCCAGCGGGAGGACTCCGAGCAGTACTTC. Looking up the rest from reference TRBV5-1 and TRBJ2-7 gives the full variable domain: KAGVTQTPRYLIKTRGQQVTLSCSPISGHRSVSWYQQTPGQGLQFLFEYFSETQRNKGNFPGRFSGRQFSNSRSEMNVSTLELGDSALYLCASSSQREDSEQYFGPGTRLTVT.

CDR3 sequence reads: CASSRDRGRPGYTF. The CDR3 DNA reads as TGTGCCAGCAGCCGGGACAGGGGGAGGCCGGGCTACACCTTC. The V call is TRBV27, the J call TRBJ1-2; 11 nucleotides align to TRBD1. The CDR3 has 14 residues. The germline V gene encodes CDR1 MNHEY and CDR2 SMNVEV (reference sequence). The J segment lost 8 bases and the V segment lost 6 bases, leaving 8 bases of the junction unmatched.

V usage is TRBV6-5 and J usage is TRBJ2-7; 8 nucleotides agree with TRBD2. CDR1 and CDR2 from the germline V gene are MNHEY and SVGAGI. This CDR3 spans 14 amino acids. The J segment lost 2 bases and the V segment lost 6 bases, leaving 6 bases of the junction unmatched. The CDR3 loop is CASRRAGGPYEQYF. The CDR3 DNA sequence: TGTGCCAGCAGACGGGCGGGAGGTCCCTACGAGCAGTACTTC.

V is TRBV18 and J is TRBJ2-7, with TRBD2 matching over 7 bases. V lost 0 bases to trimming and J lost 4 bases; unmatched junction nucleotides: 9. Germline V gives CDR1 KGHSH, CDR2 LQKENI. The CDR3 has 16 residues. CDR3 region: CASSPPSGGGSYEQYF. Here the CDR3 DNA reads TGTGCCAGCTCACCACCTTCGGGGGGAGGTAGTTACGAGCAGTACTTC.

The V and J genes are TRBV25-1 and TRBJ1-4; unclear D gene. Germline V CDR1 and CDR2: MGHDK, SYGVNS. The CDR3 has 16 residues. V was pared by 2 bases and J by 7 bases, with 17 bases between. The CDR3 nucleotides read TGTGCCAGCAGTGAACCAACTGGGGAAAATGGTGAAAAACTGTTTTTT. It codes for CASSEPTGENGEKLFF. The complete variable domain, with remaining parts taken from reference TRBV25-1 and TRBJ1-4, reads EADIYQTPRYLVIGTGKKITLECSQTMGHDKMYWYQQDPGMELHLIHYSYGVNSTEKGDLSSESTVSRIRTEHFPLTLESARPSHTSQYLCASSEPTGENGEKLFFGSGTQLSVL.

The chain recombines TRBV5-1 with TRBJ2-5, with 12 bases matching TRBD2. The CDR3 contains 16 residues. Unmatched junction bases numbered 7, after V lost 2 bases and J lost 5 bases. CDR1 is SGHRS and CDR2 is YFSETQ in the germline V gene. The CDR3 coding sequence is TGCGCCAGCAGCTTTTCCGGGACTAGCGGGTCCGAGACCCAGTACTTC. Translated, it gives CASSFSGTSGSETQYF.